A selection of T cell receptor beta chains follows, all from one sample in a study of blood T cell repertoires in COVID-19. The repertoire was sequenced with immunoSEQ multiplex PCR; TCRdb's copy has only in-frame clones and lacks some. The sample yields fewer than 200,000 clones, 76% seen once. The sample consisted of peripheral blood. All receptors derive from a woman aged 80 or over with acute or convalescent COVID-19. The CDR3 runs from the conserved cysteine through the conserved F or W. Size is omitted from some rows. Given values are once, few, many or a class for expanded clones.

cdr3_aa	clone_size	v_call	j_call
CASSKGDANTEAFF	-	TRBV6-5	TRBJ1-1
CASMVQGAPYEQYF	few	TRBV2	TRBJ2-7
CASAPNPGQGYYNSPLHF	-	TRBV3-1/TRBV3-2	TRBJ1-6
CASSDQGNGNTIYF	-	TRBV2	TRBJ1-3
CASTRTSGGPSTDTQYF	-	TRBV19	TRBJ2-3
CASSFRRTGELFF	many	TRBV12-3/TRBV12-4	TRBJ2-2
CASSGGQGTLLNSPLHF	-	TRBV2	TRBJ1-6
CASSPGQPNEKLFF	few	TRBV18	TRBJ1-4
CASSHQGGATYNEQFF	few	TRBV4-2	TRBJ2-1
CASGLDTNTEAFF	-	TRBV12-5	TRBJ1-1
CASSLFRDTLLEQYF	few	TRBV11-2	TRBJ2-7
CASSKEVEGYTF	-	TRBV18	TRBJ1-2
CASSPSIAGGLGYEQFF	-	TRBV18	TRBJ2-1
CASSPGQKSYEQYF	-	TRBV6-2/TRBV6-3	TRBJ2-7
CASSLEGSNSPLHF	-	TRBV7-9	TRBJ1-6
CAWSVRSGSKLGRSNQPQHF	-	TRBV30	TRBJ1-5
CASSIRLGQGARGANVLTF	-	TRBV19	TRBJ2-6
CASSSSLGDRGYGYTF	-	TRBV6-5	TRBJ1-2
CASADRFNQPQHF	-	TRBV19	TRBJ1-5
CAWSPGADTQYF	-	TRBV30	TRBJ2-3
CASSVGPDRERSPLHF	once	TRBV9	TRBJ1-6
CASSPGLAGDTGELFF	-	TRBV7-3	TRBJ2-2
CASSPDGGAGYTF	-	TRBV9	TRBJ1-2
CASSRSGASNEKLFF	few	TRBV28	TRBJ1-4
CASSMELTGGKLFF	few	TRBV19	TRBJ1-4
CASNPRTGRGYTF	-	TRBV6-5	TRBJ1-2
CASSFSSSYEQYF	-	TRBV5-8	TRBJ2-7
CASSYGTSTLGETQYF	-	TRBV6-2/TRBV6-3	TRBJ2-5
CASSLGTGLYGYTF	-	TRBV5-1	TRBJ1-2
CSASGGQGSTYSNQPQHF	once	TRBV20-1	TRBJ1-5
CASSPLQSGGANVLTF	-	TRBV18	TRBJ2-6
CSALQGFEQYF	-	TRBV20-1	TRBJ2-7
CASSYQTTPGETQYF	-	TRBV7-2	TRBJ2-5
CASTLARLNTGELFF	-	TRBV19	TRBJ2-2
CASRKAGVLETQYF	-	TRBV6-5	TRBJ2-5
CASSLGTNFEAFF	-	TRBV12-3/TRBV12-4	TRBJ1-1
CASSLGSGTGQQPQHF	-	TRBV5-5	TRBJ1-5
CASSPKDGSRGTLYGYTF	once	TRBV5-6	TRBJ1-2
CASSAHSTDTQYF	-	TRBV5-6	TRBJ2-3
CAISSGQGRVETQYF	-	TRBV10-3	TRBJ2-5
CASSVQTGGSAGELFF	-	TRBV6-1	TRBJ2-2
CASSVTQKNTGELFF	few	TRBV2	TRBJ2-2
CASSQEFGEGGNTIYF	-	TRBV4-2	TRBJ1-3
CASRRGEGHQPQHF	-	TRBV5-8	TRBJ1-5
CASSYETGDEKLFF	-	TRBV6-5	TRBJ1-4
CASKGHRVDEKLFF	-	TRBV19	TRBJ1-4